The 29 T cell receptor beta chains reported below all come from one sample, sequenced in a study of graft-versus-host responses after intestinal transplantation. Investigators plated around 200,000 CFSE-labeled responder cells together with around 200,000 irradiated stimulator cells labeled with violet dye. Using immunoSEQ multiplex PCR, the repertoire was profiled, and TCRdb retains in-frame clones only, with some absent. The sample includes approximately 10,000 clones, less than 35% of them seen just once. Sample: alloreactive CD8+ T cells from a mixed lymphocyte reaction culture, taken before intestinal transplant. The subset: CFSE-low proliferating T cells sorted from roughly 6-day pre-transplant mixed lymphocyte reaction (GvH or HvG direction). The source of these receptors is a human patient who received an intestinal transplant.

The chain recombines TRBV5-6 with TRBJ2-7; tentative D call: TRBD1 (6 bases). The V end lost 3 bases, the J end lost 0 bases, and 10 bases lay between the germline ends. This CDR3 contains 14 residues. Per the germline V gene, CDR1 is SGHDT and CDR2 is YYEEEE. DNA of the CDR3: TGTGCCAGCAGCTCAGGGGATCCCTCCTACGAGCAGTACTTC. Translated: CASSSGDPSYEQYF.

The CDR3 DNA reads TGCACCAGCAGCCCGAAGCGGGGGAAAGCCAAAAACATTCAGTACTTC. It specifies CTSSPKRGKAKNIQYF. This chain links TRBV1 with TRBJ2-4; TRBD2, the D gene given by the table, was not confirmed from the DNA. TRBV1 is given as a pseudogene. This CDR3 is built from 16 residues.

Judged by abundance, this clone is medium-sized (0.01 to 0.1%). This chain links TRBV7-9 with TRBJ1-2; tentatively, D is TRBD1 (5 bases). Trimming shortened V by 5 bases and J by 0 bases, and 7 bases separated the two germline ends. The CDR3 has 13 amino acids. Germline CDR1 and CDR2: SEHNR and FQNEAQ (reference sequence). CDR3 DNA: TGTGCCAGCAGCCCGACAGCTAACTATGGCTACACCTTC. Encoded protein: CASSPTANYGYTF.

DNA for the CDR3: TGTGCCAGCTCTGATGACAGGGGGAACACTGAAGCTTTCTTT. Its protein is CASSDDRGNTEAFF. This chain connects TRBV6-1 to TRBJ1-1; 8 bases are a match to TRBD1. J was trimmed by 1 base and V by 8 bases; bases with no gene match: 6. This CDR3 spans 14 amino acids. Looked up from germline, CDR1 is MNHNS and CDR2 is SASEGT.

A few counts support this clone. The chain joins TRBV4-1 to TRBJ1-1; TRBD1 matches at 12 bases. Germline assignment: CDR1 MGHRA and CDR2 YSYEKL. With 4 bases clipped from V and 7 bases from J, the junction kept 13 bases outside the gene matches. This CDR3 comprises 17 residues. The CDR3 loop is CASSLAPGTGGSVEAFF. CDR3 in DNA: TGCGCCAGCAGCCTAGCACCCGGGACAGGGGGCTCGGTTGAAGCTTTCTTT.

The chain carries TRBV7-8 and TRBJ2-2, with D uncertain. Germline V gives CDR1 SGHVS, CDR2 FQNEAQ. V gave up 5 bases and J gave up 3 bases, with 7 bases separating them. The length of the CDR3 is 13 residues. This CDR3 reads CASSHDYTGELFF. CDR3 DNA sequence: TGTGCCAGCAGCCACGACTACACCGGGGAGCTGTTTTTT.

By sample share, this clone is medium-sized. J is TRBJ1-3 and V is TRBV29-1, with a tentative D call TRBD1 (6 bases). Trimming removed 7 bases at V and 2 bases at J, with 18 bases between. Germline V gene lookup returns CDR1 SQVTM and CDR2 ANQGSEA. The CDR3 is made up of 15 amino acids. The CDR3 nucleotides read TGCAGCGCTATACCCCTCGAGGGGGCTGGAAACACCATATATTTT. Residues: CSAIPLEGAGNTIYF.

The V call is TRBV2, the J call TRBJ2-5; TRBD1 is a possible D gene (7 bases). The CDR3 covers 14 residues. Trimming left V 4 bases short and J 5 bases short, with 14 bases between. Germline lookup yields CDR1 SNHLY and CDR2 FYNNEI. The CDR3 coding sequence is TGTGCCAGCAGTGCGTTCAGGGGGGCTGAGACCCAGTACTTC. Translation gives CASSAFRGAETQYF.

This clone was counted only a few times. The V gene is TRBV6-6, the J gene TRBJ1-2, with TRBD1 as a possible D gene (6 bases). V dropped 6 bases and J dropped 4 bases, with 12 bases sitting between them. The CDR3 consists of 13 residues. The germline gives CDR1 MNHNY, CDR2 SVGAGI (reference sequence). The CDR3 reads CASSITGTYGYTF. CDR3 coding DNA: TGTGCCAGCAGCATTACAGGGACCTATGGCTACACCTTC.

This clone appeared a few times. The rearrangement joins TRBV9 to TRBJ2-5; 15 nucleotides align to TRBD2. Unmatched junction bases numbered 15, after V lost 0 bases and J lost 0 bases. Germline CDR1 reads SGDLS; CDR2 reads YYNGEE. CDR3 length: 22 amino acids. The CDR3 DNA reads TGTGCCAGCAGCGTAGACCCATCCGGACTAGCGGGGGGGGTGGGGTACCAAGAGACCCAGTACTTC. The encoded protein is CASSVDPSGLAGGVGYQETQYF.

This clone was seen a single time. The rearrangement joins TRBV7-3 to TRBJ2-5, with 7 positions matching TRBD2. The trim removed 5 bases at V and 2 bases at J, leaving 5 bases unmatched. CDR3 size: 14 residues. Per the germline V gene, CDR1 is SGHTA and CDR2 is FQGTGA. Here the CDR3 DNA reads TGTGCCAGCAGCCAAGGACTAGGTCAAGAGACCCAGTACTTC. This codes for CASSQGLGQETQYF.

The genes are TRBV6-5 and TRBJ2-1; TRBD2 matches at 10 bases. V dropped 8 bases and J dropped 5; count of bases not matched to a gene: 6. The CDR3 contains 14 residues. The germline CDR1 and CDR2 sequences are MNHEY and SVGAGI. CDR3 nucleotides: TGTGCCAGCTCCCCTAGCGGGGGCGACAATGAGCAGTTCTTC. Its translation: CASSPSGGDNEQFF.

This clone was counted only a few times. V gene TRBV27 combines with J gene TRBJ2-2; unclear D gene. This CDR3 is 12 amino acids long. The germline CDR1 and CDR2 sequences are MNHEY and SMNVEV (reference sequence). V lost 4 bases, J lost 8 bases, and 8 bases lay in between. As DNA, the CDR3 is TGTGCCAGCAGTTCTAACCCTGGGGAGCTGTTTTTT. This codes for CASSSNPGELFF.

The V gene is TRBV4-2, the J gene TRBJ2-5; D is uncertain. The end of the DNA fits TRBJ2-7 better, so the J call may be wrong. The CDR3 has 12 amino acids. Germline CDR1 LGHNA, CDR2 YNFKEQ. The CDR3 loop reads CASSQGSNEQYF. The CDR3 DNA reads TGTGCCAGCAGCCAAGGGAGCAACGAGCAGTACTTC.

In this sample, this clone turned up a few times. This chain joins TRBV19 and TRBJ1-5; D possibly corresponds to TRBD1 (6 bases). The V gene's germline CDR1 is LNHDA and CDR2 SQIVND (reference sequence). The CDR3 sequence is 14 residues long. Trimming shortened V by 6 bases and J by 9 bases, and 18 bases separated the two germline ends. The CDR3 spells CASSLGDTRGPQHF. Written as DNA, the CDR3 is TGTGCCAGTAGCCTGGGGGACACCCGAGGGCCCCAGCATTTT. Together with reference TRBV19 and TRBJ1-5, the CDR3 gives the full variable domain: DGGITQSPKYLFRKEGQNVTLSCEQNLNHDAMYWYRQDPGQGLRLIYYSQIVNDFQKGDIAEGYSVSREKKESFPLTVTSAQKNPTAFYLCASSLGDTRGPQHFGDGTRLSIL.

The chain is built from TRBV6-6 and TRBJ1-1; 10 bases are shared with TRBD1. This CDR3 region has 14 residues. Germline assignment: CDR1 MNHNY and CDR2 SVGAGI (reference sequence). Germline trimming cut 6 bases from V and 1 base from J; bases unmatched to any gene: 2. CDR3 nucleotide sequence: TGTGCCAGCAGGACAGGGGGCCCGAACACTGAAGCTTTCTTT. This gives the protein CASRTGGPNTEAFF.

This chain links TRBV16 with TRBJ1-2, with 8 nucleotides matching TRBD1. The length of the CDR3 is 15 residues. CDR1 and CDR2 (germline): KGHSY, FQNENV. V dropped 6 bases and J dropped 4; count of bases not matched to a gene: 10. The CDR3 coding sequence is TGTGCCAGCAGACAAGGACAGGGACGTGGCTATGGCTACACCTTC. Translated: CASRQGQGRGYGYTF.

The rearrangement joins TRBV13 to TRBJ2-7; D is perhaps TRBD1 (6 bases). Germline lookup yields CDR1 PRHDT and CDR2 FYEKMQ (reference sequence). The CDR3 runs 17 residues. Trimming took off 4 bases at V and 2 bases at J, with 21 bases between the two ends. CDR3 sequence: CASSSELLRDTTYEQYF. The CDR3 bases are TGTGCCAGCAGCTCCGAACTCCTACGGGACACTACCTACGAGCAGTACTTC.

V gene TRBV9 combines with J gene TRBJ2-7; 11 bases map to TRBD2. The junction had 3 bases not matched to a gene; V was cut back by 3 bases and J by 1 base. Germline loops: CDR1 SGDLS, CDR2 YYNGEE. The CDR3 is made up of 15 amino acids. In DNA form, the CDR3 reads TGTGCCAGCAGCGCCGGGACTAGCGGATCCTACGAGCAGTACTTC. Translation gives CASSAGTSGSYEQYF.

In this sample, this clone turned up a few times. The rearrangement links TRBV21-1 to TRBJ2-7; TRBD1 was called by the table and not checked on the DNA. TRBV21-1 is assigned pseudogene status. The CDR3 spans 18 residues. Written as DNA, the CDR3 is TGTGCCAGCAGCAAAGCCGAAAGACCGGGACAGGGGGTCTACGAGCAGTACTTC. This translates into CASSKAERPGQGVYEQYF.

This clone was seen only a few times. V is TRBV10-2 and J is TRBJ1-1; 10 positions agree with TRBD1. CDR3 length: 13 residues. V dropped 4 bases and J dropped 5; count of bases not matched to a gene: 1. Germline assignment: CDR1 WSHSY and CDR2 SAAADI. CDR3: CASSGTGGTEAFF. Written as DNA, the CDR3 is TGCGCCAGCAGTGGGACAGGGGGGACTGAAGCTTTCTTT.

The CDR3: CASSPGGYGSPLHF. The CDR3 region has the DNA TGTGCCAGCAGCCCCGGGGGGTACGGTTCACCCCTCCACTTT. The genes are TRBV7-6 and TRBJ1-6; a possible D gene is TRBD1 (5 bases). Germline-derived CDR1 and CDR2 are SGHVS and FNYEAQ. CDR3 length: 14 residues. Trimming took 5 bases from V and 9 from J, leaving 14 bases between them.

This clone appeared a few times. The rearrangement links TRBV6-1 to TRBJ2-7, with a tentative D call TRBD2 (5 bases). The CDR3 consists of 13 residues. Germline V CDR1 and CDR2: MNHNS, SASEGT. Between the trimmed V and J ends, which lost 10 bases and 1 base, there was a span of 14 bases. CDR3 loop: CATKDGISYEQYF. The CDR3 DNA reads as TGTGCCACCAAGGACGGGATTTCCTACGAGCAGTACTTC.

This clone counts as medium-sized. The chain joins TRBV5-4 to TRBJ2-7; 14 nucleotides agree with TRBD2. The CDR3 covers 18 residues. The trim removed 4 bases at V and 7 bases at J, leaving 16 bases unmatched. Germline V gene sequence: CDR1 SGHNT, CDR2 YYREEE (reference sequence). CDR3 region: CASSIGLAGGQRVSEQYF. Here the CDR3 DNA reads TGTGCCAGCAGCATAGGACTAGCGGGGGGCCAGAGGGTTTCGGAGCAGTACTTC.

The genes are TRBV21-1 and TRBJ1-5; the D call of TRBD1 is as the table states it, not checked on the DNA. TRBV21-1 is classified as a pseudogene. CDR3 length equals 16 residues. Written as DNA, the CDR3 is TGTGCCAGCAGCAAGGAAGGCACAGGGCAGAATCAGCCCCAGCATTTT. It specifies CASSKEGTGQNQPQHF.

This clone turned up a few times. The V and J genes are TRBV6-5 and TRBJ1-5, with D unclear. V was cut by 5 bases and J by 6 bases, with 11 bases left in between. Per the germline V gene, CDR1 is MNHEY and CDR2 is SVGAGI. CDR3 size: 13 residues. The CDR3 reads CASSPGLTQPQHF. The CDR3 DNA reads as TGTGCCAGCAGTCCTGGGCTCACTCAGCCCCAGCATTTT.

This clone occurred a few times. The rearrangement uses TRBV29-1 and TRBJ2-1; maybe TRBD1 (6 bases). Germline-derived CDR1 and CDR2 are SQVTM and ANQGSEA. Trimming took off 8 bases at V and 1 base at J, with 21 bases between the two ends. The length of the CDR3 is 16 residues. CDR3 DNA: TGCAGCTCCGCTGGGCCTGAGGGGGAGTCCTACAATGAGCAGTTCTTC. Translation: CSSAGPEGESYNEQFF.

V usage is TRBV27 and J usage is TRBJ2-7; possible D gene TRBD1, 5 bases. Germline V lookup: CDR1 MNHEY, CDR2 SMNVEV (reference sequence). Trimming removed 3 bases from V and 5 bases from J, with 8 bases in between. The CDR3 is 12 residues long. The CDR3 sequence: CASSLVGDEQYF. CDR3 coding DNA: TGTGCCAGCAGTTTGGTAGGGGACGAGCAGTACTTC.

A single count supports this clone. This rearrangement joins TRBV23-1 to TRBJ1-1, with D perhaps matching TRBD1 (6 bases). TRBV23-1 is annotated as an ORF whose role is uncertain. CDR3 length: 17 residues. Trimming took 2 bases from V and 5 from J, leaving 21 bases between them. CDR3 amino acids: CASSQRTPGEGGTEAFF. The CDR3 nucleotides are TGCGCCAGCAGTCAACGGACACCCGGAGAAGGGGGAACTGAAGCTTTCTTT.